The 27 T cell receptor beta chains presented below share a single source sample, sequenced in a study of blood T cells in healthy people across ages. Combining a sample-barcoded 5' primer with a J-beta primer mix, a second PCR ran for about 7 to 11 cycles. Each CDR3 protein is one row after TCRdb ran MiXCR on the 5' RACE reads. This table holds around 1,500,000 distinct CDR3 sequences, approximately 30% found once. Sequenced sample: blood. These receptors came from a woman in her 30s in good health.

This clonotype was detected many times. This chain connects TRBV5-1 to TRBJ2-7; D ambiguous. V shed 7 bases and J shed 3 bases, with 17 bases lying between them. The CDR3 totals 14 residues. CDR1 is SGHRS, CDR2 YFSETQ, per germline. CDR3 coding DNA: TGCGCCAGCGCGACTCAACCGTCGAGCTACGAGCAGTACTTC. This translates into CASATQPSSYEQYF.

The chain is built from TRBV4-1 and TRBJ1-5; D unclear. V lost 5 bases, J lost 9 bases, and 14 bases lay in between. Per germline, CDR1 MGHRA and CDR2 YSYEKL. This CDR3 is built from 13 residues. CDR3 sequence (DNA): TGCGCCAGCAGCATTCTAAGGGCACGGCCCCAGCATTTT. Translated: CASSILRARPQHF.

On this clonotype itself: With a much larger clone just one base away, this may be a read error. The CDR3 DNA is TGCAGTACAGGAGGGGGCTCCTACAATGAGCAGTTCTTC. Protein sequence: CSTGGGSYNEQFF. V is TRBV20-1 and J is TRBJ2-1; the D call may be TRBD1 or TRBD2 (6 bases each). CDR1 is DFQATT and CDR2 is SNEGSKA in the germline V gene (reference sequence). CDR3 length: 13 amino acids. V lost 8 bases and J lost 0, with 11 bases in between.

The genes are TRBV29-1 and TRBJ2-3, with 12 bases identical to TRBD1. Trimming cost V 2 bases and J 3 bases; bases outside gene matches: 9. Germline V gene lookup returns CDR1 SQVTM and CDR2 ANQGSEA. The CDR3 contains 17 residues. In nucleotides, the CDR3 is TGCAGCGTTGAACAGTATCTGGGACAGGGGGCGACAGATACGCAGTATTTT. It is translated as CSVEQYLGQGATDTQYF.

The chain is built from TRBV10-2 and TRBJ2-7, with 8 bases matching TRBD2. The CDR3 has 15 amino acids. Losses at the gene ends were 4 bases for V and 5 bases for J; bases not matched to a gene: 10. Germline V gene sequence: CDR1 WSHSY, CDR2 SAAADI. The DNA of the CDR3 is TGCGCCAGCAGTGGTCAGCGGGGGCGCGAGGACGAGCAGTACTTC. Its translation: CASSGQRGREDEQYF.

This clonotype was seen a few times. This rearrangement joins TRBV4-3 to TRBJ2-1; TRBD2 matches at 8 bases. The CDR3 length is 17 residues. Germline V gives CDR1 LGHNA, CDR2 YSLEER. After removal of 1 base from V and 4 bases from J, the junction contained 9 bases not matched to a gene. The CDR3 reads CASSQGVKASGYNEQFF. In nucleotides, the CDR3 is TGCGCCAGCAGCCAAGGGGTCAAGGCTAGCGGGTACAATGAGCAGTTCTTC.

The genes are TRBV24-1 and TRBJ2-1, with D perhaps matching TRBD1 or TRBD2 (5 bases each). V shed 5 bases and J shed 8 bases, with 12 bases lying between them. Looked up from germline, CDR1 is KGHDR and CDR2 is SFDVKD. This CDR3 has 13 amino acids. The DNA for the CDR3 is TGTGCCACCAGTGGGGGGTCCACCGATGAGCAGTTCTTC. This gives the protein CATSGGSTDEQFF.

V is TRBV29-1 and J is TRBJ2-4; 7 bases match TRBD2. This CDR3 is built from 14 residues. Per germline, CDR1 SQVTM and CDR2 ANQGSEA. With 6 bases clipped from V and 13 bases from J, the junction kept 18 bases outside the gene matches. The DNA for the CDR3 is TGCAGCGTAAAGCGGGATAGCTCCTACAATGAGCAGTACTTC. Protein: CSVKRDSSYNEQYF.

Comments on this clonotype: Mismatch with germline at one junction end may stem from a read error. The chain links TRBV12-3 or TRBV12-4 to TRBJ2-3; maybe TRBD2 (6 bases). There are 16 residues in the CDR3. In nucleotides, the CDR3 is TGTGCCGGCAGCCCGGGACTCATGGGAGGCACAGATACGCAGTATTTT. It is translated as CAGSPGLMGGTDTQYF.

This clonotype came up many times. The chain carries TRBV5-1 and TRBJ2-1; 11 bases agree with TRBD2. The CDR3 covers 15 residues. From germline, CDR1 is SGHRS and CDR2 YFSETQ. Trimming at V came to 1 base and at J to 5 bases, leaving 2 bases not matched to a gene. The CDR3 DNA reads as TGCGCCAGCAGCTTGAATAGCGGGAGGGACAATGAGCAGTTCTTC. As protein: CASSLNSGRDNEQFF.

J is TRBJ2-3 and V is TRBV10-2; 7 nucleotides align to TRBD2. This CDR3 is 13 amino acids long. The germline V gene encodes CDR1 WSHSY and CDR2 SAAADI. The junction had 5 bases not matched to a gene; V was cut back by 5 bases and J by 6 bases. The CDR3 nucleotides read TGCGCCAGCAGTCCACTAGCGCCGGATACGCAGTATTTT. Translated, it gives CASSPLAPDTQYF.

Points on this clonotype: Possible read error: a much larger clone is one base away. The chain couples TRBV20-1 to TRBJ2-7; TRBD2 matches 8 bases. After removal of 5 bases from V and 6 bases from J, the junction contained 15 bases not matched to a gene. The CDR3 totals 15 residues. From germline, CDR1 is DFQATT and CDR2 SNEGSKA (reference sequence). This CDR3 reads CSAANLAGSDCEQYF. DNA of the CDR3: TGCAGTGCTGCTAATCTAGCGGGCTCTGACTGCGAGCAGTACTTC.

The chain joins TRBV7-2 to TRBJ2-1; 9 positions agree with TRBD2. Per germline, CDR1 SGHTA and CDR2 FQGNSA. There are 20 residues in the CDR3. The ends lost 5 bases at V and 0 bases at J; junction bases unmatched: 17. CDR3 sequence reads: CASSPSIGASSGSSYNEQFF. DNA for the CDR3: TGTGCCAGCAGCCCCAGCATTGGGGCGAGTAGCGGGAGCTCCTACAATGAGCAGTTCTTC.

J is TRBJ2-3 and V is TRBV6-6; D perhaps matches TRBD1 (6 bases). The CDR3 sequence is 13 residues long. Germline V gene lookup returns CDR1 MNHNY and CDR2 SVGAGI (reference sequence). Trimming took 6 bases from V and 2 from J, leaving 9 bases between them. Here the CDR3 reads CASRRQDTDTQYF. CDR3 nucleotides: TGTGCCAGCAGACGACAGGACACAGATACGCAGTATTTT.

At least ten counts were recorded for this clonotype. The chain couples TRBV3-1 to TRBJ2-5; D remains ambiguous. Germline CDR1 and CDR2: LGHDT and YNNKEL (reference sequence). The CDR3 runs 13 residues. Trimming pared 3 bases from V and 0 bases from J, leaving 5 bases between. The CDR3 sequence is CASSHPYQETQYF. CDR3 sequence (DNA): TGTGCCAGCAGCCACCCGTACCAAGAGACCCAGTACTTC.

The chain recombines TRBV7-9 with TRBJ2-2; D is unclear. V lost 5 bases and J 4 bases, leaving 8 bases between the germline ends. The length of the CDR3 is 13 residues. CDR1 is SEHNR, CDR2 FQNEAQ, per germline (reference sequence). As DNA, the CDR3 is TGTGCCAGCAGCACTGGGCCCACCGGGGAGCTGTTTTTT. Translating it yields CASSTGPTGELFF.

This chain uses TRBV6-2 or TRBV6-3 with TRBJ2-1, with a possible D match to TRBD1 (6 bases). The V gene's germline CDR1 is MNHEY and CDR2 SVGEGT. CDR3 length: 13 residues. V lost 5 bases to trimming and J lost 8 bases, with 13 bases between them. DNA for the CDR3: TGTGCCAGCAGTGACCCAGGGGTGGATGAGCAGTTCTTC. This gives the protein CASSDPGVDEQFF.

In this sample, this clonotype turned up many times. The CDR3 sequence is CASSLLTLVVGTDTQYF. The CDR3 coding sequence is TGTGCCAGCAGCTTGCTTACTTTAGTAGTGGGCACAGATACGCAGTATTTT. The V and J genes are TRBV7-4 and TRBJ2-3; D remains ambiguous. CDR3 length equals 17 residues. Germline CDR1 and CDR2: SGHVT and SQSDAQ. Between the trimmed V and J ends, which lost 3 bases and 1 base, there was a span of 17 bases.

This clonotype was observed a few times. The chain uses TRBV7-9 and TRBJ2-4, with D perhaps being TRBD1 or TRBD2 (6 bases each). The DNA end is more similar to TRBJ2-7, so the J call may be wrong. CDR1 SEHNR and CDR2 FQNEAQ come from the germline V gene (reference sequence). The CDR3 is 14 residues long. DNA of the CDR3: TGTGCCAGCAGCTTTATCGGGGGCGGGTACGAGCAGTACTTC. Amino acid sequence: CASSFIGGGYEQYF.

This sequence joins TRBV7-2 and TRBJ1-2, with D uncertain. This CDR3 is built from 13 residues. Trimming pared 1 base from V and 8 bases from J, leaving 11 bases between. CDR1 is SGHTA, CDR2 FQGNSA, per germline. As DNA, the CDR3 is TGTGCCAGCAGCTTAGACTCAGCTAGCGGCTACACCTTC. Amino acid sequence: CASSLDSASGYTF.

The genes are TRBV6-5 and TRBJ1-1; D is ambiguous. V lost 0 bases to trimming and J lost 3 bases, with 11 bases between them. The CDR3 covers 15 residues. Germline CDR1 is MNHEY and CDR2 is SVGAGI. The CDR3 loop reads CASSYSGWVDTEAFF. CDR3 bases: TGTGCCAGCAGTTACTCAGGGTGGGTCGACACTGAAGCTTTCTTT.

This clonotype was seen a handful of times. V and J are TRBV27 and TRBJ2-7, with TRBD2 as a possible D gene (6 bases). Germline V gene data show CDR1 as MNHEY and CDR2 as SMNVEV (reference sequence). The CDR3 covers 14 residues. V lost 6 bases and J 4 bases, leaving 16 bases between the germline ends. As DNA, the CDR3 is TGTGCCAGCAGACCCGCGGGAATCATTTACGAGCAGTACTTC. Its translation: CASRPAGIIYEQYF.

In its sample, this clonotype was seen many times. The CDR3: CASSQDSYQETQYF. The DNA for the CDR3 is TGTGCCAGCAGCCAAGATTCGTACCAAGAGACCCAGTACTTC. The rearrangement uses TRBV12-3 or TRBV12-4 and TRBJ2-5; D is undetermined. The CDR3 spans 14 residues. V was clipped by 6 bases and J by 0 bases, with 11 bases between them.

This clonotype was counted ten times or more. CDR3 coding DNA: TGTGCCAGCAGCTTCGGACAGGGAATAGCAGAGACCCAGTACTTC. Protein sequence: CASSFGQGIAETQYF. The gene calls are TRBV7-3 and TRBJ2-5, with 8 bases matching TRBD1. There are 15 residues in the CDR3. V lost 3 bases and J lost 4; bases outside the gene matches: 7. Per the germline V gene, CDR1 is SGHTA and CDR2 is FQGTGA. The variable domain in full, completed from reference TRBV7-3 and TRBJ2-5, reads GAGVSQTPSNKVTEKGKYVELRCDPISGHTALYWYRQSLGQGPEFLIYFQGTGAADDSGLPNDRFFAVRPEGSVSTLKIQRTERGDSAVYLCASSFGQGIAETQYFGPGTRLLVL.

CDR3 amino acids: CASSTLAGYTDTQYF. The CDR3 nucleotides are TGCGCCAGCAGTACCCTAGCGGGGTACACAGATACGCAGTATTTT. This rearrangement joins TRBV5-1 to TRBJ2-3; 9 positions match TRBD2. V was clipped by 5 bases and J by 2 bases; unmatched bases: 6. This CDR3 spans 15 amino acids. Germline V CDR1 and CDR2: SGHRS, YFSETQ. Full variable domain (rest looked up from reference TRBV5-1 and TRBJ2-3): KAGVTQTPRYLIKTRGQQVTLSCSPISGHRSVSWYQQTPGQGLQFLFEYFSETQRNKGNFPGRFSGRQFSNSRSEMNVSTLELGDSALYLCASSTLAGYTDTQYFGPGTRLTVL.

In its sample, this clonotype was seen a few times. This chain uses TRBV11-2 with TRBJ2-7; 7 bases fit TRBD2. This CDR3 has 15 residues. J lost 7 bases, V lost 3 bases, and 12 bases had no gene match. The germline V gene has CDR1 SGHAT and CDR2 FQNNGV. CDR3 bases: TGTGCCAGCAGCTTCCCGCTAGCGGAAGTAGGGGAGCAGTACTTC. Translating gives CASSFPLAEVGEQYF.

This clonotype was detected ten times or more. The V and J genes are TRBV7-3 and TRBJ2-7; D gene ambiguous. V dropped 2 bases and J dropped 0 bases, with 8 bases sitting between them. CDR1 is SGHTA, CDR2 FQGTGA, per germline. The CDR3 consists of 14 residues. CDR3 nucleotide sequence: TGTGCCAGCAGCTTATACGGAAGCTCCTACGAGCAGTACTTC. Its translation: CASSLYGSSYEQYF. Combining the CDR3 with reference TRBV7-3 and TRBJ2-7 gives the whole variable domain GAGVSQTPSNKVTEKGKYVELRCDPISGHTALYWYRQSLGQGPEFLIYFQGTGAADDSGLPNDRFFAVRPEGSVSTLKIQRTERGDSAVYLCASSLYGSSYEQYFGPGTRLTVT.